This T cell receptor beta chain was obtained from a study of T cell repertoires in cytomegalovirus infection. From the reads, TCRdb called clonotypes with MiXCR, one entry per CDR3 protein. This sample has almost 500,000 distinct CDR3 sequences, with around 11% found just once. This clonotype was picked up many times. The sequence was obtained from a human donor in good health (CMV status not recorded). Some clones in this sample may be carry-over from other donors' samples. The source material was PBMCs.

CDR3: CASSLSVAAARAEAFF. Written as DNA, the CDR3 is TGTGCCAGCAGCTTAAGTGTCGCGGCAGCGAGGGCTGAAGCTTTCTTT. V and J are TRBV11-2 and TRBJ1-1; D is undetermined. CDR1 SGHAT and CDR2 FQNNGV come from the germline V gene. This CDR3 spans 16 amino acids. With 2 bases removed from V and 6 bases from J, the gap between germline ends came to 19 bases. Together with reference TRBV11-2 and TRBJ1-1, the CDR3 gives the full variable domain: EAGVAQSPRYKIIEKRQSVAFWCNPISGHATLYWYQQILGQGPKLLIQFQNNGVVDDSQLPKDRFSAERLKGVDSTLKIQPAKLEDSAVYLCASSLSVAAARAEAFFGQGTRLTVV.